Described below is a single T cell receptor (beta chain) sequence and its context. Its antigen is not identified. This specimen comes from a study of CD8+CD57+ T cells in acquired aplastic anemia. Study context: Sorting CD4+ and CD8+ cells gave DNA averaging approximately 2.9 ug. Healthy donors gave about 10 million reads on average for CD4+ cells.

Study-level findings and limits: For CD8+ Simpson's diversity, patients and controls showed no significant difference. Common to patients and controls were twenty-nine CD8+ CDR3 sequences.

Genomic DNA provided the template from which TCR beta VDJ and CDR3 profiles were obtained. In TCRdb, the reads were re-called with MiXCR into one record per CDR3 protein. The data show 400,000 to 450,000 distinct CDR3 sequences, under 80% seen once. The receptor comes from a human donor in good health, serving as a control. The sequencing sample was made of sorted CD4+, CD8+, or CD8+CD57+ T cells (not recorded which) from PBMCs.

CDR3 sequence reads: CATSDPTGAGDATYF. DNA of the CDR3: TGTGCCACCAGTGATCCGACAGGGGCTGGAGACGCCACATATTTT. The rearrangement uses TRBV24-1 and TRBJ1-3; TRBD1 aligns across 8 bases. Trimming took 3 bases from V and 15 from J; bases not matched to a gene: 15. This CDR3 spans 15 amino acids. Germline V gives CDR1 KGHDR, CDR2 SFDVKD.